The 24 T cell receptor beta chains below were found in one sample sequenced in a study of CXCR3-negative and CXCR3-positive naive CD8 T cells. Via 5' RACE with UMI labels, TRB cDNA libraries were prepared. TCRdb re-called the 5' RACE reads, yielding one record per CDR3 amino acid sequence without DNA. The sample totals around 41,000 distinct CDR3 sequences. Source material: memory CD8+ T cells from blood. All receptors derive from a human donor in good health. Some clones in this sample may be carry-over from other donors' samples.

The chain is built from TRBV20-1 and TRBJ2-7. CDR1 and CDR2 (germline): DFQATT, SNEGSKA (reference sequence). This CDR3 is 14 amino acids long. Here the CDR3 reads CSARDLPRSYEQYF.

The chain employs TRBV29-1 and TRBJ2-5; checking the TCRdb D call of TRBD2 is not possible without DNA. Germline V gene lookup returns CDR1 SQVTM and CDR2 ANQGSEA. The CDR3 covers 15 residues. CDR3 protein: CSVEGLAGDGETQYF.

The chain uses TRBV7-9 and TRBJ1-1; TCRdb selects TRBD1, and the lack of DNA leaves this call unchecked. The V gene's germline CDR1 is SEHNR and CDR2 FQNEAQ (reference sequence). This CDR3 has 15 residues. CDR3 region: CASSLERTGDTEAFF.

The CDR3: CASTTIADSTYEQYF. This chain uses TRBV27 with TRBJ2-7; TCRdb gives TRBD2 as the D gene, but with no DNA this cannot be confirmed. The CDR3 is 15 residues long. Per germline, CDR1 MNHEY and CDR2 SMNVEV (reference sequence).

The rearrangement uses TRBV7-2 and TRBJ2-7; no DNA is available, so the TRBD1 call from TCRdb remains unchecked. This CDR3 contains 15 residues. The V gene's germline CDR1 is SGHTA and CDR2 FQGNSA. CDR3 protein: CASSSWGGPQYEQYF.

CDR3 sequence: CASSVTGTGNTEAFF. This sequence joins TRBV25-1 and TRBJ1-1; TCRdb indicates TRBD1, and absent DNA this call remains unverified. Looked up from germline, CDR1 is MGHDK and CDR2 is SYGVNS. CDR3 length equals 15 residues.

This chain connects TRBV11-2 to TRBJ2-3; TCRdb proposes TRBD2, but this gene call is untestable without DNA. The CDR3 totals 19 residues. CDR1 and CDR2 from the germline V gene are SGHAT and FQNNGV. The CDR3 reads CASSLVYADVRGDTDTQYF.

The chain carries TRBV29-1 and TRBJ2-1; checking the TCRdb D call of TRBD1 is not possible without DNA. The CDR3 runs to 15 residues. Germline-derived CDR1 and CDR2 are SQVTM and ANQGSEA. CDR3 amino acids: CSVDLGAQGEGEQFF.

V and J are TRBV12-3 or TRBV12-4 and TRBJ1-1; TCRdb's assignment of TRBD1 cannot be checked, as there is no DNA. The CDR3 length is 15 residues. CDR3 sequence: CASSYRGDGNTEAFF.

CDR3 region: CSVPRGGRGYGYTF. The chain is built from TRBV29-1 and TRBJ1-2; TCRdb outputs TRBD1, but without DNA this stays unchecked. This CDR3 is 14 amino acids long. Germline-derived CDR1 and CDR2 are SQVTM and ANQGSEA.

This rearrangement joins TRBV7-2 to TRBJ2-7; TCRdb reports TRBD1, a call that lacks DNA to check it against. The CDR3 is 16 amino acids. CDR1 is SGHTA, CDR2 FQGNSA, per germline. CDR3 residues: CASSGAGGLSSYEQYF.

The rearrangement uses TRBV6-2 or TRBV6-3 and TRBJ2-1. The germline V gene has CDR1 MNHEY and CDR2 SVGEGT. This CDR3 comprises 12 residues. CDR3: CASSYAGNEQFF.

V is TRBV29-1 and J is TRBJ1-1. CDR1 is SQVTM, CDR2 ANQGSEA, per germline. This CDR3 has 15 amino acids. CDR3 sequence reads: CSVAVDMWGNTEAFF. Combining the CDR3 with reference TRBV29-1 and TRBJ1-1 gives the whole variable domain SAVISQKPSRDICQRGTSLTIQCQVDSQVTMMFWYRQQPGQSLTLIATANQGSEATYESGFVIDKFPISRPNLTFSTLTVSNMSPEDSSIYLCSVAVDMWGNTEAFFGQGTRLTVV.

The rearrangement joins TRBV7-9 to TRBJ2-2; the TCRdb call, TRBD1, lacks DNA for checking. CDR1 and CDR2 (germline): SEHNR, FQNEAQ (reference sequence). The CDR3 loop spans 15 amino acids. CDR3 protein: CASSSTGGGTGELFF.

CDR3 in amino acids: CSVEADDNEQFF. The V gene is TRBV29-1, the J gene TRBJ2-1. Germline loops: CDR1 SQVTM, CDR2 ANQGSEA. The CDR3 has 12 amino acids.

The chain couples TRBV7-2 to TRBJ1-1; without DNA, the TCRdb call of TRBD1 cannot be checked. The germline CDR1 and CDR2 sequences are SGHTA and FQGNSA. The CDR3 loop spans 14 amino acids. This chain's CDR3 is CASGGGTGYTEVFF.

The V gene is TRBV7-2, the J gene TRBJ2-3; TCRdb returns TRBD1, unconfirmable since there is no DNA. The CDR3 runs to 14 residues. CDR1 and CDR2 (germline): SGHTA, FQGNSA. CDR3 in amino acids: CASSLDRTTDTQYF.

The V and J genes are TRBV29-1 and TRBJ2-1; TCRdb's D call of TRBD1 is untestable without DNA. Per the germline V gene, CDR1 is SQVTM and CDR2 is ANQGSEA. The CDR3 covers 14 residues. The CDR3 loop reads CSVDPTYQGHEQFF.

The CDR3 protein is CASSDGDRIGNEQFF. The chain joins TRBV25-1 to TRBJ2-1; the TCRdb D gene call, TRBD1, has no DNA to confirm it. The CDR3 has 15 amino acids. Germline V gene lookup returns CDR1 MGHDK and CDR2 SYGVNS.

V and J are TRBV3-1 and TRBJ2-1; TCRdb names TRBD1, which stays unverified in the absence of DNA. This CDR3 has 15 amino acids. CDR1 LGHDT and CDR2 YNNKEL come from the germline V gene (reference sequence). The CDR3 protein is CASSPGQGDLNEQFF.

The chain employs TRBV11-2 and TRBJ2-1; lacking DNA, the TRBD2 call made by TCRdb goes unchecked. Looked up from germline, CDR1 is SGHAT and CDR2 is FQNNGV. The CDR3 covers 20 residues. Here the CDR3 reads CASSLVFLASGGAPYNEQFF.

The chain combines TRBV28 with TRBJ2-1; TCRdb calls TRBD1, which cannot be checked without DNA. The CDR3 is made up of 15 amino acids. Germline-derived CDR1 and CDR2 are MDHEN and SYDVKM. The CDR3: CASSPLRQGYNEQFF. Filled out from reference TRBV28 and TRBJ2-1, the complete variable domain reads DVKVTQSSRYLVKRTGEKVFLECVQDMDHENMFWYRQDPGLGLRLIYFSYDVKMKEKGDIPEGYSVSREKKERFSLILESASTNQTSMYLCASSPLRQGYNEQFFGPGTRLTVL.

The chain has TRBV28 and TRBJ1-2; checking the TCRdb D call of TRBD1 is not possible without DNA. The V gene's germline CDR1 is MDHEN and CDR2 SYDVKM. There are 15 residues in the CDR3. The CDR3 loop is CASSPRQGAGYGYTF.

The chain links TRBV3-1 to TRBJ1-1; TCRdb indicates TRBD1, and absent DNA this call remains unverified. The CDR3 length is 15 residues. Germline V gene lookup returns CDR1 LGHDT and CDR2 YNNKEL (reference sequence). The CDR3 here is CASSPEPGANTEAFF.